The 20 T cell receptor beta chains below were found in one sample sequenced in a study of blood T cell repertoires in COVID-19. Repertoires were generated with immunoSEQ multiplex PCR, while TCRdb's copy carries only in-frame clones and drops some. This sample carries about 210,000 clones, 75% to 85% of them seen once, and the ten largest clones take about 9%. The sequenced sample consisted of PBMCs or T cells enriched from blood (not recorded which). The source is a man aged 40-49 years who had recovered from COVID-19.

CDR3: CASKLQGADGYGYTF. In DNA form, the CDR3 reads TGTGCCAGTAAATTACAGGGGGCGGATGGCTATGGCTACACCTTC. V gene TRBV6-6 combines with J gene TRBJ1-2; 9 bases are a match to TRBD1. The CDR3 contains 15 residues. Germline values: CDR1 MNHNY, CDR2 SVGAGI (reference sequence). Unmatched junction bases numbered 12, after V lost 9 bases and J lost 4 bases.

The chain has TRBV2 and TRBJ2-1; D remains unclear. Trimming cost V 4 bases and J 8 bases, with 9 bases left between them. The V gene's germline CDR1 is SNHLY and CDR2 FYNNEI. There are 12 residues in the CDR3. This chain's CDR3 is CASSGASDEQFF. CDR3 DNA sequence: TGTGCCAGCAGTGGGGCCTCGGATGAGCAGTTCTTC.

The gene calls are TRBV2 and TRBJ1-6; no clear D gene. CDR3 length: 13 residues. The V gene lost 7 bases and the J gene lost 6 bases, with 10 bases spanning the gap. Germline loops: CDR1 SNHLY, CDR2 FYNNEI. The CDR3 is CASTPEINSPLHF. CDR3 in DNA: TGTGCCAGCACTCCGGAGATTAATTCACCCCTCCACTTT.

This sequence joins TRBV5-1 and TRBJ1-1; weak D call: TRBD1 (5 bases). This CDR3 contains 13 residues. V lost 2 bases and J 7 bases, leaving 12 bases between the germline ends. The V gene's germline CDR1 is SGHRS and CDR2 YFSETQ. The CDR3 here is CASSFRAGREAFF. In DNA, the CDR3 is TGCGCCAGCAGCTTTCGGGCAGGGCGTGAAGCTTTCTTT.

V gene TRBV6-5 combines with J gene TRBJ2-7; D is perhaps TRBD1 (7 bases). The CDR3 consists of 16 residues. The V and J ends lost 2 bases and 1 base respectively, with 15 bases between them. The V gene's germline CDR1 is MNHEY and CDR2 SVGAGI. CDR3 region: CASSYPSTGRSYEQYF. The CDR3 DNA is TGTGCCAGCAGTTACCCTTCGACAGGGAGGTCCTACGAGCAGTACTTC.

CDR3 DNA: TGCGCCAGCAGCTTAGGACAGGGGGCGCAGGGTCCTGAAGCTTTCTTT. Translation: CASSLGQGAQGPEAFF. V and J are TRBV5-1 and TRBJ1-1; 11 nucleotides match TRBD1. The V and J ends lost 2 bases and 6 bases, in that order; junction bases with no gene match: 9. The length of the CDR3 is 16 residues. The germline CDR1 and CDR2 sequences are SGHRS and YFSETQ.

The genes are TRBV6-4 and TRBJ2-3; perhaps TRBD1 as D (5 bases). Between the trimmed V and J ends, which lost 6 bases and 1 base, there was a span of 17 bases. The CDR3 totals 16 residues. Germline V gives CDR1 MRHNA, CDR2 SNTAGT. This chain's CDR3 is CASSLYRTRGTDTQYF. CDR3 DNA: TGTGCCAGCAGCCTTTACAGGACAAGAGGCACAGATACGCAGTATTTT.

The CDR3 loop reads CSATRAGGASYEQYF. CDR3 sequence (DNA): TGCAGCGCCACGAGGGCTGGGGGGGCCTCCTACGAGCAGTACTTC. This chain joins TRBV29-1 and TRBJ2-7, with D possibly being TRBD2 (7 bases). V was cut by 7 bases and J by 0 bases, with 19 bases left in between. Germline CDR1 is SQVTM and CDR2 is ANQGSEA. The CDR3 has 15 residues.

The V gene is TRBV5-4, the J gene TRBJ1-4, with D uncertain. Germline V gene data show CDR1 as SGHNT and CDR2 as YYREEE (reference sequence). The V end was cut by 4 bases, the J end by 10 bases, with 17 bases between. This CDR3 is built from 14 residues. This CDR3 reads CASSPESSDGKLFF. The DNA for the CDR3 is TGTGCCAGCAGCCCGGAGAGCAGTGACGGAAAACTGTTTTTT.

The V call is TRBV10-3, the J call TRBJ1-6; 8 positions match TRBD1. This CDR3 spans 14 amino acids. The V and J ends lost 6 bases and 8 bases, in that order; junction bases with no gene match: 6. The germline gives CDR1 ENHRY, CDR2 SYGVKD. CDR3 DNA: TGTGCCATCAGACCGACAGGGGAGGATTCACCCCTCCACTTT. Translated: CAIRPTGEDSPLHF.

This clone was detected a few times. The chain joins TRBV2 to TRBJ1-3; 7 bases map to TRBD1. The germline V gene has CDR1 SNHLY and CDR2 FYNNEI. The CDR3 is made up of 14 amino acids. V lost 6 bases, J lost 3 bases, and 5 bases stayed unmatched. CDR3 sequence reads: CASSVTGNGNTIYF. The CDR3 bases are TGTGCCAGCAGCGTGACAGGGAATGGAAACACCATATATTTT.

The chain has TRBV11-2 and TRBJ2-7; maybe TRBD2 (5 bases). Germline-derived CDR1 and CDR2 are SGHAT and FQNNGV. V lost 5 bases to trimming and J lost 3 bases, with 11 bases between them. The CDR3 loop spans 13 amino acids. The CDR3 loop reads CASSIKSGYEQYF. The CDR3 DNA reads as TGTGCCAGCAGCATCAAAAGCGGCTACGAGCAGTACTTC.

A note on this clone: Other DNA sequences of this sample code for an identical CDR3. The V gene is TRBV6-5, the J gene TRBJ2-3; D is unclear. This CDR3 is 11 amino acids long. Germline-derived CDR1 and CDR2 are MNHEY and SVGAGI. V was pared by 6 bases and J by 5 bases, with 6 bases between. CDR3 bases: TGTGCCAGCAGCCTACGAGATACGCAGTATTTT. Amino acid sequence: CASSLRDTQYF.

V gene TRBV30 combines with J gene TRBJ2-7; D is possibly TRBD2 (6 bases). The CDR3 consists of 16 residues. The ends were cut back, 1 base at V and 2 bases at J, with 18 bases in the middle. CDR1 GTSNPN and CDR2 SVGIG come from the germline V gene (reference sequence). The CDR3 protein is CAWSDYPRTTTYEQYF. DNA of the CDR3: TGTGCCTGGAGTGACTACCCTAGGACTACGACCTACGAGCAGTACTTC. The entire variable domain, with the rest obtained from reference TRBV30 and TRBJ2-7, is as follows: SQTIHQWPATLVQPVGSPLSLECTVEGTSNPNLYWYRQAAGRGLQLLFYSVGIGQISSEVPQNLSASRPQDRQFILSSKKLLLSDSGFYLCAWSDYPRTTTYEQYFGPGTRLTVT.

The chain is built from TRBV11-1 and TRBJ2-4, with 10 nucleotides matching TRBD1. This CDR3 contains 15 residues. From germline, CDR1 is SGHAT and CDR2 FQDESV (reference sequence). V dropped 5 bases and J dropped 6; count of bases not matched to a gene: 7. CDR3 coding DNA: TGTGCCAGCAGCGCACAGACAGGGGGCGCAAACATTCAGTACTTC. This gives the protein CASSAQTGGANIQYF.

The V gene is TRBV19, the J gene TRBJ1-1; D remains ambiguous. This CDR3 comprises 15 residues. The germline V gene encodes CDR1 LNHDA and CDR2 SQIVND (reference sequence). Trimming pared 7 bases from V and 2 bases from J, leaving 17 bases between. This CDR3 reads CASTLRAAVNTEAFF. The DNA for the CDR3 is TGTGCCAGTACCCTGCGGGCAGCCGTCAACACTGAAGCTTTCTTT.

The CDR3 DNA is TGTGCCAGTACCCCAGAAGACTCCTATAATTCACCCCTCCACTTT. As protein: CASTPEDSYNSPLHF. The V gene is TRBV19, the J gene TRBJ1-6; D gene unclear. The CDR3 runs 15 residues. V lost 7 bases and J 0 bases, leaving 10 bases between the germline ends. Germline-derived CDR1 and CDR2 are LNHDA and SQIVND (reference sequence).

The chain employs TRBV12-5 and TRBJ1-2; D is unresolved. There are 12 residues in the CDR3. Trimming left V 5 bases short and J 5 bases short, with 9 bases between. Per germline, CDR1 LGHNT and CDR2 FRNRAP. The DNA of the CDR3 is TGTGCTAGTGGTGGCCGGGGTTATGGCTACACCTTC. It codes for CASGGRGYGYTF.

The chain carries TRBV27 and TRBJ2-5; possibly TRBD2 for D (6 bases). Deletions cut 5 bases from V and 5 bases from J, with 27 bases between. Germline CDR1 is MNHEY and CDR2 is SMNVEV (reference sequence). The CDR3 has 18 amino acids. CDR3 residues: CASSPRGSQLTEWETQYF. The CDR3 DNA reads as TGTGCCAGCAGTCCTCGGGGGTCTCAGCTAACCGAGTGGGAGACCCAGTACTTC.

This clone occurred a few times. The rearrangement uses TRBV11-2 and TRBJ2-1; 10 bases fit TRBD2. CDR3 size: 15 residues. The germline V gene encodes CDR1 SGHAT and CDR2 FQNNGV. With V trimmed by 7 bases and J by 4 bases, 7 bases remained unmatched. The CDR3 spells CASNLAGANYNEQFF. The CDR3, as DNA: TGTGCCAGCAACCTAGCGGGAGCGAATTACAATGAGCAGTTCTTC. Full variable domain (remainder filled in from reference TRBV11-2 and TRBJ2-1): EAGVAQSPRYKIIEKRQSVAFWCNPISGHATLYWYQQILGQGPKLLIQFQNNGVVDDSQLPKDRFSAERLKGVDSTLKIQPAKLEDSAVYLCASNLAGANYNEQFFGPGTRLTVL.